The 7 T cell receptor beta chains below were found in one sample sequenced in a study of CD8 T cells in Susac syndrome. Reverse transcription of roughly 0.5 to 1 ug RNA was carried out with random hexamers. TCRdb recomputed calls from the immunoSEQ multiplex PCR reads with MiXCR, one row per CDR3 protein. Here the sample spans about 400,000 distinct CDR3 sequences, approximately 85% being singletons. Material: CD8+ T cells from PBMCs. These receptors came from a human donor with multiple sclerosis.

The rearrangement links TRBV10-3 to TRBJ1-1, with 11 bases matching TRBD1. Per germline, CDR1 ENHRY and CDR2 SYGVKD. The V gene end was trimmed by 0 bases and the J gene end by 5 bases; junction bases not matched to a gene: 8. This CDR3 has 17 amino acids. As DNA, the CDR3 is TGTGCCATCAGTGAGTCCCCTACCGGGACAGGGGGAACTGAAGCTTTCTTT. Amino acid sequence: CAISESPTGTGGTEAFF.

This clonotype came up once. V gene TRBV2 combines with J gene TRBJ2-1; 8 bases agree with TRBD2. The V segment lost 6 bases and the J segment 0 bases; nucleotides outside the gene matches: 7. Germline V gives CDR1 SNHLY, CDR2 FYNNEI. This CDR3 region has 16 residues. In DNA form, the CDR3 reads TGTGCCAGCAGGGTCTTGGCGGGGGGCTCCTACAATGAGCAGTTCTTC. Translating it yields CASRVLAGGSYNEQFF.

This chain joins TRBV29-1 and TRBJ2-7; no reliable D call. V was trimmed by 4 bases and J by 6 bases, leaving 10 bases between them. CDR1 SQVTM and CDR2 ANQGSEA come from the germline V gene. CDR3 length equals 11 residues. The chain's CDR3 is CSVVYGLEQYF. The CDR3 DNA reads TGCAGCGTTGTTTATGGTCTCGAGCAGTACTTC.

This sequence joins TRBV28 and TRBJ2-7, with D perhaps TRBD1 (6 bases). Trimming pared 6 bases from V and 2 bases from J, leaving 23 bases between. This CDR3 is 17 amino acids long. Germline V CDR1 and CDR2: MDHEN, SYDVKM. The CDR3 coding sequence is TGTGCCAGCAGCCCCGACCCAGGGGTAGAAGGGGCCTACGAGCAGTACTTC. It translates to CASSPDPGVEGAYEQYF.

The genes are TRBV27 and TRBJ2-5; D is possibly TRBD1 (6 bases). Trimming removed 5 bases at V and 0 bases at J, with 10 bases between. CDR3 length equals 14 residues. Germline V gives CDR1 MNHEY, CDR2 SMNVEV (reference sequence). The CDR3 spells CASSTWDNQETQYF. The CDR3 DNA reads as TGTGCCAGCAGTACGTGGGACAACCAAGAGACCCAGTACTTC.

This clonotype was counted only a few times. The genes are TRBV6-6 and TRBJ2-7, with a tentative D call TRBD1 (5 bases). V was cut by 2 bases and J by 1 base, with 12 bases left in between. This CDR3 is built from 15 residues. Germline-derived CDR1 and CDR2 are MNHNY and SVGAGI (reference sequence). The CDR3 protein is CASSYTKTVSYEQYF. DNA for the CDR3: TGTGCCAGCAGTTACACCAAGACAGTTTCCTACGAGCAGTACTTC.

CDR3 coding DNA: TGTGCCAGCAGTTTTGGCGCGCCGCACTACGAGCAGTACTTC. Amino acids: CASSFGAPHYEQYF. V usage is TRBV6-5 and J usage is TRBJ2-7; D is uncertain. CDR1 and CDR2 (germline): MNHEY, SVGAGI. The length of the CDR3 is 14 residues. Trimming stripped 4 bases from V and 3 bases from J, with 13 bases between.